A single sample gave rise to the 15 T cell receptor beta chains below, sequenced in a study of T cells in Graves' hyperthyroidism and ophthalmopathy. TCR beta CDR3 region amplification was performed from RNA transcripts. TCR CDR3 regions were first amplified by RT-PCR with HTBI primers. From the multiplex PCR reads, TCRdb called clonotypes with MiXCR, one entry per CDR3 protein. The repertoire holds about 98,000 distinct CDR3 sequences, with approximately 40% as singletons. Input material: peripheral blood or thyroid tissue (not recorded which). Source of these receptors: a woman aged 25 to 39 with Graves' hyperthyroidism.

This clonotype was recorded many times. This chain joins TRBV15 and TRBJ2-7, with 10 bases that match TRBD2. Trimming removed 2 bases from V and 4 bases from J; junction bases left unmatched: 11. Germline CDR1 is LNHNV and CDR2 is YYDKDF (reference sequence). The CDR3 loop spans 17 amino acids. The CDR3 reads CATSRPKREGHAYEQYF. The CDR3 bases are TGTGCCACCAGCAGACCAAAGCGGGAGGGCCACGCGTACGAGCAGTACTTC.

On this clonotype: Given the absence of the conserved phenylalanine or tryptophan at the CDR3 end, a read error is likely. The rearrangement joins TRBV15 to TRBJ2-5, with D possibly TRBD2 on 6 matching bases. The J call may be in error: the DNA end matches TRBJ2-1 better. The CDR3 covers 13 residues. Germline loops: CDR1 LNHNV, CDR2 YYDKDF (reference sequence). Here the CDR3 reads CATSRASGGEQFS. In DNA, the CDR3 is TGTGCCACCAGCAGGGCCTCTGGGGGGGAGCAGTTCTCC.

This clonotype was seen many times. V is TRBV3-1 and J is TRBJ1-6, with D uncertain. Germline V gene data show CDR1 as LGHDT and CDR2 as YNNKEL (reference sequence). This CDR3 comprises 16 residues. V was shortened by 2 bases and J by 6 bases, with 14 bases between the two germline ends. The CDR3 loop is CASSQLTAEPNSPLHF. The CDR3 nucleotides read TGTGCCAGCAGCCAACTGACGGCAGAACCTAATTCACCCCTCCACTTT.

Notes on this clonotype: Compared with germline, one end of the junction differs, possibly owing to a read error. The rearrangement joins TRBV10-2 to TRBJ1-2; no firm D call. This CDR3 is 16 amino acids long. The germline CDR1 and CDR2 sequences are WSHSY and SAAADI. The CDR3 is CAGSESKGSTDYGYTF. CDR3 nucleotide sequence: TGCGCCGGCAGTGAGTCGAAAGGCAGCACAGACTATGGCTACACCTTC.

This clonotype was counted many times. V gene TRBV6-5 combines with J gene TRBJ2-7; D ambiguous. CDR1 and CDR2 (germline): MNHEY, SVGAGI. The CDR3 is 14 residues long. V was shortened by 7 bases and J by 6 bases, with 19 bases between the two germline ends. The CDR3 is CASISRSKLGEQYF. The CDR3 region has the DNA TGTGCCAGCATCTCCAGGTCGAAGCTCGGCGAGCAGTACTTC.

This clonotype was observed a few times. This chain links TRBV28 with TRBJ2-2; D may match TRBD1 or TRBD2 (5 bases each). CDR3 length equals 17 residues. The germline V gene encodes CDR1 MDHEN and CDR2 SYDVKM. V lost 0 bases to trimming and J lost 1 base, with 12 bases between them. CDR3 residues: CASSLWGRALNTGELFF. CDR3 in DNA: TGTGCCAGCAGTTTATGGGGGCGGGCCCTGAACACCGGGGAGCTGTTTTTT.

Ten or more counts support this clonotype. V and J are TRBV3-1 and TRBJ2-5; D is unclear. Trimming took off 0 bases at V and 3 bases at J, with 8 bases between the two ends. This CDR3 is built from 14 residues. The germline CDR1 and CDR2 sequences are LGHDT and YNNKEL (reference sequence). Written as DNA, the CDR3 is TGTGCCAGCAGCCAAGATTGGATTGAAGAGACCCAGTACTTC. This translates into CASSQDWIEETQYF.

This chain uses TRBV20-1 with TRBJ1-6; D uncertain. Germline CDR1 reads DFQATT; CDR2 reads SNEGSKA (reference sequence). The CDR3 sequence is 13 residues long. Trimming removed 1 base from V and 9 bases from J, with 10 bases in between. CDR3 in DNA: TGCAGTGCTAGAGGACAAGAGGTTTCACCCCTCCACTTT. Its protein is CSARGQEVSPLHF.

The genes are TRBV10-3 and TRBJ2-2, with a weak D call TRBD1 (5 bases). This CDR3 is 14 amino acids long. Trimming left V 4 bases short and J 6 bases short, with 12 bases between. Germline V lookup: CDR1 ENHRY, CDR2 SYGVKD. The CDR3 sequence: CAISGAGHPGELFF. The CDR3 DNA reads as TGTGCCATCAGTGGGGCAGGGCATCCCGGGGAGCTGTTTTTT.

This sequence joins TRBV10-2 and TRBJ1-3; 7 nucleotides line up with TRBD1. V dropped 6 bases and J dropped 0; count of bases not matched to a gene: 11. CDR1 WSHSY and CDR2 SAAADI come from the germline V gene. The CDR3 totals 17 residues. The CDR3 loop reads CASRLTGETVSGNTIYF. DNA for the CDR3: TGCGCCAGCAGATTAACAGGGGAGACCGTCTCTGGAAACACCATATATTTT.

A remark on this clonotype: This may come from a read error, since a much larger clone is one base off. This rearrangement joins TRBV10-1 to TRBJ1-1; D is perhaps TRBD1 (6 bases). The germline gives CDR1 WNHNN, CDR2 SYGVQD (reference sequence). The CDR3 is made up of 13 amino acids. The CDR3 region is CASSGHANTEAFF. DNA for the CDR3: TGTGCCAGCTCGGGACATGCGAACACTGAAGCTTTCTTT.

This clonotype was recorded at least ten times. V usage is TRBV5-1 and J usage is TRBJ2-7; D gene ambiguous. Trimming cost V 4 bases and J 2 bases, with 19 bases left between them. Germline-derived CDR1 and CDR2 are SGHRS and YFSETQ. This CDR3 region has 16 residues. The CDR3: CASSPRIEYWTYEQYF. DNA of the CDR3: TGCGCCAGCAGCCCCCGGATCGAGTATTGGACCTACGAGCAGTACTTC.

The V gene is TRBV27, the J gene TRBJ1-1; no firm D call. Germline-derived CDR1 and CDR2 are MNHEY and SMNVEV (reference sequence). Trimming left V 0 bases short and J 4 bases short, with 9 bases between. This CDR3 region has 14 residues. CDR3 DNA sequence: TGTGCCAGCAGTTTATCTATGGGGTTCACTGAAGCTTTCTTT. Its protein product is CASSLSMGFTEAFF.

CDR3 DNA sequence: TGTGCCAGCAGTTGGGGGGATCCTGAAGCTTTCTTT. This gives the protein CASSWGDPEAFF. The V call is TRBV28, the J call TRBJ1-1, with a weak D call TRBD1 (5 bases). Trimming stripped 4 bases from V and 6 bases from J, with 9 bases between. CDR3 length equals 12 residues. Germline CDR1 is MDHEN and CDR2 is SYDVKM.

The sample holds many counts of this clonotype. The chain employs TRBV28 and TRBJ2-7; D is unclear. Germline V CDR1 and CDR2: MDHEN, SYDVKM. The CDR3 has 14 residues. Trimming cost V 3 bases and J 3 bases, with 12 bases left between them. In nucleotides, the CDR3 is TGTGCCAGCAGTTTTGGTCAGTTTCTCTACGAGCAGTACTTC. Its translation is CASSFGQFLYEQYF.